A selection of T cell receptor beta chains follows, all from one sample in a study of cytomegalovirus exposure and HLA in healthy donors. Profiled with immunoSEQ multiplex PCR; TCRdb holds only in-frame clones, not every one. The sample yields about 170,000 clones, roughly 84% seen once. Sequencing was carried out using PBMCs. All receptors derive from a boy aged 2 to 10 in good health and CMV-seronegative. Both conserved end residues are part of each CDR3.

V	J	CDR3
TRBV5-1	TRBJ2-1	CASSLGLAGGHSYNEQFF
TRBV7-9	TRBJ2-7	CASSFVGRGPSLEQYF
TRBV29-1	TRBJ2-3	CSVEAGTDTQYF
TRBV27	TRBJ1-6	CASSFQGSNSPLHF
TRBV7-9	TRBJ2-1	CASSPGLADYIGNEQFF
TRBV4-1	TRBJ2-7	CASSPTGLAWAEQYF
TRBV5-1	TRBJ1-1	CASSWTGDRGQVAFF
TRBV5-1	-	CASSLVAGVHNEQFF
TRBV28	TRBJ2-3	CASSFLLAGGSSEGTDTQYF
TRBV19	TRBJ2-1	CASSMGRAGYNKQFF
TRBV27	TRBJ2-6	CASSLEVTVSGANVLTF
TRBV10-2	TRBJ1-1	CASMTGIEAFF
TRBV6-4	TRBJ2-1	CASSPLAGGYNEQFF
TRBV7-6	TRBJ2-1	CASSSGTSGTPVNEQFF
TRBV10-3	TRBJ2-6	CAITGDRGLLGANVLTF
TRBV19	TRBJ1-5	CASSPNMFSAQHF
TRBV7-9	TRBJ2-3	CASSRGTSGSSDTQYF
TRBV6-5	TRBJ2-7	CASSRTGLTYEQYF
TRBV7-3	TRBJ2-3	CASSPGQATDTQYF
TRBV25-1	TRBJ1-1	CASSEAATGRTEAFF
TRBV28	TRBJ1-1	CASSSRQGASTEAFF
TRBV10-1	TRBJ2-1	CASSESGGPGNEQFF
TRBV7-9	TRBJ1-4	CASSLEGEGEDEKLFF
TRBV10-1	TRBJ2-3	CASSDAGTSTDTQYF
TRBV19	TRBJ1-2	CASSIFRALQGKGGYTF
TRBV30	TRBJ1-1	CAWRSHEAFF
TRBV7-9	TRBJ2-2	CASSFLSTGELFF
TRBV4-1	TRBJ1-1	CASSPGQGPGNTEAFF
TRBV7-8	TRBJ2-7	CASSLADVTGEQYF
TRBV10-2	TRBJ1-1	CASSPGDRVKYTEAFF
TRBV13	TRBJ2-3	CASSSYRTSGRTDTQYF
TRBV29-1	TRBJ2-2	CSVGKGVGTGELFF
TRBV6-1	TRBJ2-1	CASSKELPAYNEQFF
TRBV29-1	TRBJ2-7	CSVGLAGPYEQYF
TRBV5-1	TRBJ1-6	CASSLGGTGYNSPLHF
TRBV7-3	TRBJ2-1	CASSLPGTYLSYNEQFF
TRBV19	TRBJ2-3	CASSMGHSTDTQYF
TRBV4-1	TRBJ2-3	CASSQSGTSFADTQYF
TRBV14	TRBJ2-5	CASSPGLAGGQETQYF
TRBV19	TRBJ2-7	CASSTTGDSEQYF
TRBV13	TRBJ2-3	CASSFYTDTQYF
TRBV30	TRBJ2-3	CAWAPSSPDTQYF
TRBV27	TRBJ2-6	CASSFSRGPGANVLTF
TRBV19	TRBJ2-3	CASGPGQYTDTQYF
TRBV6-4	TRBJ2-3	CASSGTGSIEDTQYF
TRBV10-1	TRBJ2-7	CASLSGIEPYEQYF
TRBV25-1	TRBJ2-5	CASSRGYQEYQETQYF
TRBV7-3	TRBJ2-1	CASSSKSGRSYNEQFF
TRBV7-9	TRBJ2-1	CASSLSGRATDEQFF